This T cell receptor beta chain appears in the sequencing data of a study of blood T cell repertoires in COVID-19. The ends were cut back, 3 bases at V and 7 bases at J, with 6 bases in the middle. The CDR3 totals 11 residues. CDR1 and CDR2 (germline): KGHSH, LQKENI. This table comes from immunoSEQ multiplex PCR, and its TCRdb copy is limited to in-frame clones, with some not included. The sample consists of some 210,000 clones, 87% of them appearing once. The origin of this receptor is a man aged 18 to 30 with acute COVID-19. The chain couples TRBV18 to TRBJ1-2; D not certain. Sequences were obtained from PBMCs or T cells enriched from blood (not recorded which). The CDR3: CASSPRSGYTF. CDR3 sequence (DNA): TGTGCCAGCTCACCGCGATCTGGCTACACCTTC.